Following are 31 T cell receptor beta chains from one sample sequenced in a study of OX40 agonist ivuxolimab in advanced cancers. Clones were sequenced by immunoSEQ multiplex PCR, and TCRdb holds only the in-frame ones, with some missing. The table includes around 23,000 clones, around 80% detected once. The sample was CD4+ or CD8+ T cells sorted from blood, taken in a trial of the OX40 agonist ivuxolimab. The source is an adult with an advanced solid tumor such as melanoma, head and neck, liver or kidney cancer.

Concerning this clone: As the CDR3 is not closed by the conserved phenylalanine or tryptophan, this likely results from a read error. This chain uses TRBV28 with TRBJ1-4; D remains ambiguous. The CDR3 contains 18 residues. V dropped 4 bases and J dropped 6 bases, with 24 bases sitting between them. The germline gives CDR1 MDHEN, CDR2 SYDVKM. The CDR3 DNA follows: TGTGCCAGCAGTTATACGGTACTTCCGGGAGGCGCGGATGAAAAACTGTTTCTT. Translating it yields CASSYTVLPGGADEKLFL.

The rearrangement uses TRBV10-1 and TRBJ2-3; 10 nucleotides align to TRBD2. V trimming: 0 bases; J trimming: 9 bases; junction bases outside the gene matches: 9. This CDR3 spans 16 amino acids. CDR1 and CDR2 (germline): WNHNN, SYGVQD (reference sequence). CDR3 residues: CASSESAAGGPGTQYF. CDR3 coding DNA: TGCGCCAGCAGTGAGTCGGCAGCGGGAGGGCCAGGGACGCAGTATTTT.

The chain is built from TRBV6-1 and TRBJ2-2, with D perhaps matching TRBD1 (6 bases). The length of the CDR3 is 16 residues. Trimming removed 1 base from V and 1 base from J, with 10 bases in between. CDR1 is MNHNS and CDR2 is SASEGT in the germline V gene. The CDR3 spells CASSEVQGWNTGELFF. CDR3 sequence (DNA): TGTGCCAGCAGTGAAGTCCAGGGGTGGAACACCGGGGAGCTGTTTTTT.

The rearrangement joins TRBV27 to TRBJ2-1; D gene unclear. With 1 base removed from V and 5 bases from J, the gap between germline ends came to 0 bases. The CDR3 has 11 amino acids. CDR1 MNHEY and CDR2 SMNVEV come from the germline V gene (reference sequence). CDR3 residues: CASSLYNEQFF. In DNA, the CDR3 is TGTGCCAGCAGTTTATACAATGAGCAGTTCTTC.

V and J are TRBV6-5 and TRBJ1-2; D unclear. Trimming removed 6 bases from V and 7 bases from J, with 9 bases in between. CDR1 is MNHEY, CDR2 SVGAGI, per germline. The CDR3 sequence is 11 residues long. In DNA, the CDR3 is TGTGCCAGCAGCGGGTCGGCTGGCTACACCTTC. This codes for CASSGSAGYTF.

This clone was recorded once. This chain uses TRBV9 with TRBJ2-7; D is tentatively TRBD1 or TRBD2 (5 bases each). Trimming removed 3 bases at V and 7 bases at J, with 20 bases between. The germline gives CDR1 SGDLS, CDR2 YYNGEE. This CDR3 has 15 amino acids. The CDR3 DNA reads as TGTGCCAGCAGCGGCTCCCAGGGACGTGGGTCAGAGCAGTACTTC. Protein product: CASSGSQGRGSEQYF.

The chain carries TRBV15 and TRBJ2-1; 8 bases are a match to TRBD2. The CDR3 is 15 amino acids. Trimming cost V 5 bases and J 9 bases; bases outside gene matches: 12. CDR1 LNHNV and CDR2 YYDKDF come from the germline V gene (reference sequence). The DNA for the CDR3 is TGTGCCACCAGCTACGGTCTGGCGGGAGGTTCTGAGCAGTTCTTC. This sequence encodes CATSYGLAGGSEQFF.

V gene TRBV25-1 combines with J gene TRBJ2-5; a weak D match, TRBD1 (5 bases). Trimming took 3 bases from V and 5 from J, leaving 13 bases between them. CDR3 length equals 14 residues. Per the germline V gene, CDR1 is MGHDK and CDR2 is SYGVNS. The CDR3 loop is CASSDFKGLETQYF. The CDR3 coding sequence is TGTGCCAGCAGTGATTTTAAGGGGCTGGAGACCCAGTACTTC. The whole variable domain, remainder taken from reference TRBV25-1 and TRBJ2-5, is EADIYQTPRYLVIGTGKKITLECSQTMGHDKMYWYQQDPGMELHLIHYSYGVNSTEKGDLSSESTVSRIRTEHFPLTLESARPSHTSQYLCASSDFKGLETQYFGPGTRLLVL.

The chain combines TRBV7-3 with TRBJ1-6, with a tentative D call TRBD1 (5 bases). The germline V and J ends were trimmed by 5 bases and 8 bases, with 16 bases remaining between them. Germline values: CDR1 SGHTA, CDR2 FQGTGA. The length of the CDR3 is 15 residues. The CDR3, as DNA: TGTGCCAGCAGCACCGCCTGGGGGGGGGATTCACCCCTCCACTTT. Its protein product is CASSTAWGGDSPLHF.

The chain carries TRBV6-1 and TRBJ2-5; D remains unclear. Germline V gene lookup returns CDR1 MNHNS and CDR2 SASEGT. The CDR3 is 13 residues long. V lost 8 bases, J lost 2 bases, and 12 bases lay in between. For the CDR3, the DNA is TGTGCCAGCTCCCAGCGCAGGCAAGAGACCCAGTACTTC. It codes for CASSQRRQETQYF.

Written as DNA, the CDR3 is TGCAGCGTGCTGGGGGCTGGGGCCAACGTCCTGACTTTC. It translates to CSVLGAGANVLTF. The rearrangement uses TRBV29-1 and TRBJ2-6, with D perhaps being TRBD1 or TRBD2 (5 bases each). The V gene's germline CDR1 is SQVTM and CDR2 ANQGSEA. V was trimmed by 6 bases and J by 2 bases, leaving 8 bases between them. The CDR3 consists of 13 residues.

The rearrangement links TRBV5-4 to TRBJ1-5; D might be TRBD1 (6 bases). Germline CDR1 is SGHNT and CDR2 is YYREEE (reference sequence). This CDR3 comprises 15 residues. V was pared by 4 bases and J by 4 bases, with 15 bases between. Here the CDR3 reads CASSVGGFGNQPQHF. CDR3 in DNA: TGTGCCAGCAGCGTGGGGGGCTTTGGTAATCAGCCCCAGCATTTT.

This sequence joins TRBV7-8 and TRBJ2-5; D is ambiguous. The V and J ends lost 0 bases and 5 bases respectively, with 13 bases between them. This CDR3 is 15 amino acids long. CDR1 and CDR2 from the germline V gene are SGHVS and FQNEAQ. The chain's CDR3 is CASSLARQAIETQYF. CDR3 nucleotides: TGTGCCAGCAGCTTAGCCCGACAAGCAATTGAGACCCAGTACTTC. Full variable domain (rest looked up from reference TRBV7-8 and TRBJ2-5): GAGVSQSPRYKVAKRGQDVALRCDPISGHVSLFWYQQALGQGPEFLTYFQNEAQLDKSGLPSDRFFAERPEGSVSTLKIQRTQQEDSAVYLCASSLARQAIETQYFGPGTRLLVL.

CDR3 in amino acids: CASYTGSSNYGYTF. The CDR3 nucleotides are TGTGCCAGCTATACAGGGAGCTCTAACTATGGCTACACCTTC. V is TRBV6-5 and J is TRBJ1-2; D may be TRBD1 (6 bases). Trimming stripped 8 bases from V and 0 bases from J, with 13 bases between. The CDR3 has 14 residues. Per the germline V gene, CDR1 is MNHEY and CDR2 is SVGAGI.

J is TRBJ1-1 and V is TRBV13; TRBD1 aligns across 7 bases. Germline CDR1 is PRHDT and CDR2 is FYEKMQ (reference sequence). Germline trimming cut 6 bases from V and 1 base from J; bases unmatched to any gene: 5. The CDR3 contains 14 residues. CDR3 in DNA: TGTGCCAGCAGTGTCCGGACAGGGAACACTGAAGCTTTCTTT. As protein: CASSVRTGNTEAFF.

The rearrangement links TRBV7-3 to TRBJ1-1; D might be TRBD1 (6 bases). Trimming took off 2 bases at V and 4 bases at J, with 8 bases between the two ends. The CDR3 is made up of 13 amino acids. Germline V CDR1 and CDR2: SGHTA, FQGTGA. The CDR3 sequence: CASSLGTTTEAFF. The CDR3 DNA sequence: TGTGCCAGCAGCTTAGGGACAACCACTGAAGCTTTCTTT.

CDR3: CASSLVPYEQYF. DNA for the CDR3: TGTGCCAGCAGCTTGGTTCCTTACGAGCAGTACTTC. The V gene is TRBV5-8, the J gene TRBJ2-7; D remains unclear. This CDR3 contains 12 residues. Germline CDR1 SGHTS, CDR2 YDEGEE. With 0 bases removed from V and 4 bases from J, the gap between germline ends came to 5 bases.

V usage is TRBV30 and J usage is TRBJ2-2; 11 positions match TRBD2. Looked up from germline, CDR1 is GTSNPN and CDR2 is SVGIG (reference sequence). This CDR3 region has 16 residues. Losses at the gene ends were 1 base for V and 7 bases for J; bases not matched to a gene: 8. The CDR3, as DNA: TGTGCCTGGAGTGGACTTAGCGGGAGGGCCGGCGGGGAGCTGTTTTTT. Protein: CAWSGLSGRAGGELFF. Based on the CDR3 plus reference TRBV30 and TRBJ2-2, the full variable domain is SQTIHQWPATLVQPVGSPLSLECTVEGTSNPNLYWYRQAAGRGLQLLFYSVGIGQISSEVPQNLSASRPQDRQFILSSKKLLLSDSGFYLCAWSGLSGRAGGELFFGEGSRLTVL.

This chain links TRBV4-2 with TRBJ1-2; no definite D call. The V end lost 5 bases, the J end lost 8 bases, and 12 bases lay between the germline ends. Germline lookup yields CDR1 LGHNA and CDR2 YNFKEQ. The CDR3 extends over 12 amino acids. The DNA of the CDR3 is TGTGCCAGCAGCTCTGAGAGAGGGGGCTACACCTTC. This gives the protein CASSSERGGYTF.

The rearrangement uses TRBV4-1 and TRBJ2-1, with 11 bases fitting TRBD2. Germline-derived CDR1 and CDR2 are MGHRA and YSYEKL. V trimming: 0 bases; J trimming: 7 bases; junction bases outside the gene matches: 8. The CDR3 is made up of 17 amino acids. In nucleotides, the CDR3 is TGCGCCAGCAGCCAAGATGGCGCGGCTAGCGGGAGGAATGAGCAGTTCTTC. It is translated as CASSQDGAASGRNEQFF.

This clone was counted between two and nine times. The rearrangement links TRBV5-1 to TRBJ1-4, with 9 positions matching TRBD1. The CDR3 length is 15 residues. Germline V gene sequence: CDR1 SGHRS, CDR2 YFSETQ. The J segment lost 10 bases and the V segment lost 4 bases, leaving 11 bases of the junction unmatched. The CDR3 here is CASSPRTGVMAKLFF. CDR3 coding DNA: TGCGCCAGCAGCCCCCGGACAGGGGTAATGGCAAAACTGTTTTTT.

V usage is TRBV5-1 and J usage is TRBJ1-6, with a tentative D call TRBD1 (6 bases). The CDR3 is 15 residues long. In germline, CDR1 is SGHRS, CDR2 YFSETQ. Trimming took off 0 bases at V and 10 bases at J, with 14 bases between the two ends. The CDR3 DNA is TGCGCCAGCAGCTTGGATCAGGGGCTGAGCTCACCCCTCCACTTT. Protein sequence: CASSLDQGLSSPLHF.

J is TRBJ2-3 and V is TRBV11-2; weak D call: TRBD2 (6 bases). Trimming pared 5 bases from V and 1 base from J, leaving 10 bases between. CDR1 and CDR2 from the germline V gene are SGHAT and FQNNGV. The CDR3 has 14 amino acids. Here the CDR3 reads CASSPSARTDTQYF. CDR3 bases: TGTGCCAGCAGCCCTAGCGCCCGCACAGATACGCAGTATTTT.

The chain employs TRBV11-3 and TRBJ2-1; possibly TRBD1 for D (6 bases). CDR1 and CDR2 (germline): SGHNT, YENEEA. V dropped 2 bases and J dropped 4 bases, with 15 bases sitting between them. This CDR3 region has 16 residues. The chain's CDR3 is CASSLSGQSQYNEQFF. The CDR3 nucleotides read TGTGCCAGCAGCTTATCCGGACAGTCCCAATACAATGAGCAGTTCTTC.

This rearrangement joins TRBV11-2 to TRBJ2-1; TRBD1 matches at 9 bases. The ends lost 3 bases at V and 14 bases at J; junction bases unmatched: 8. Germline V gene lookup returns CDR1 SGHAT and CDR2 FQNNGV. The CDR3 extends over 13 amino acids. CDR3 nucleotide sequence: TGTGCCAGCAGCTTCGCCGGACAGGGGCCTGAGTTCTTC. This sequence encodes CASSFAGQGPEFF.

The rearrangement links TRBV4-1 to TRBJ1-1; D is perhaps TRBD1 (5 bases). CDR1 is MGHRA and CDR2 is YSYEKL in the germline V gene. This CDR3 contains 16 residues. V was pared by 1 base and J by 4 bases, with 16 bases between. The CDR3: CASSQVRDSAFTEAFF. CDR3 DNA sequence: TGCGCCAGCAGCCAAGTTCGGGACTCCGCGTTCACTGAAGCTTTCTTT.

This clone was found once. V gene TRBV6-6 combines with J gene TRBJ1-2; maybe TRBD1 (5 bases). This CDR3 has 15 amino acids. Germline V gene lookup returns CDR1 MNHNY and CDR2 SVGAGI (reference sequence). The V end was cut by 6 bases, the J end by 9 bases, with 23 bases between. The CDR3 spells CASSQAGGSHSSYTF. CDR3 coding DNA: TGTGCCAGCAGCCAAGCCGGGGGTTCCCACTCGAGCTACACCTTC.

The chain combines TRBV7-7 with TRBJ2-3; D might be TRBD1 or TRBD2, each matching 5 bases. The germline V gene encodes CDR1 SSHAT and CDR2 FNYEAQ (reference sequence). Trimming left V 6 bases short and J 1 base short, with 14 bases between. This CDR3 is built from 15 residues. CDR3 amino acids: CASSPDSGGTDTQYF. The CDR3 region has the DNA TGTGCCAGCAGTCCAGACAGCGGAGGCACAGATACGCAGTATTTT.

The chain couples TRBV5-8 to TRBJ2-1; the D gene is possibly TRBD1 (5 bases). V gave up 5 bases and J gave up 6 bases, with 18 bases separating them. This CDR3 is built from 15 residues. The V gene's germline CDR1 is SGHTS and CDR2 YDEGEE. The CDR3 nucleotides read TGTGCCAGCAGTGAAGTGATCAGGGCCAGCAATGAGCAGTTCTTC. Its translation: CASSEVIRASNEQFF.

V and J are TRBV5-1 and TRBJ2-2, with TRBD1 matching over 7 bases. CDR3 size: 14 residues. CDR1 is SGHRS, CDR2 YFSETQ, per germline. V shed 4 bases, J shed 4 bases, and the junction held 4 bases outside the gene matches. CDR3 loop: CASSAAGGTGELFF. The CDR3 nucleotides are TGCGCCAGCAGCGCCGCAGGGGGCACCGGGGAGCTGTTTTTT.

The chain couples TRBV7-3 to TRBJ1-5; D may be TRBD1 (5 bases). The V end lost 4 bases, the J end lost 2 bases, and 18 bases lay between the germline ends. This CDR3 is built from 17 residues. Germline V lookup: CDR1 SGHTA, CDR2 FQGTGA. Here the CDR3 reads CASSSLGAPIGNQPQHF. Here the CDR3 DNA reads TGTGCCAGCAGCTCCTTAGGGGCCCCCATAGGCAATCAGCCCCAGCATTTT.